This T cell receptor beta chain was recorded in a study of T cells in Graves' hyperthyroidism and ophthalmopathy. Between the trimmed V and J ends, which lost 5 bases and 4 bases, there was a span of 14 bases. The CDR3 has 14 amino acids. Germline CDR1 MNHNS, CDR2 SASEGT. The study defined stable Graves' hyperthyroidism as no ophthalmopathy progression within 18 months. Authors of the study amplified TCR beta CDR3 regions from RNA transcripts. A first-round RT-PCR of the TCR CDR3 used the HTBI primer set. Using its own MiXCR run on the multiplex PCR reads, TCRdb lists one record per CDR3 protein. This table has about 400,000 distinct CDR3 sequences, approximately 13% appearing once. In its sample, this clonotype was seen many times.

Specimen: blood. The receptor's source is a young woman with Graves' hyperthyroidism. The chain links TRBV6-1 to TRBJ1-2, with D tentatively TRBD1 (5 bases). CDR3 coding DNA: TGTGCCAGCAGTTTGGGGGACGGTTCCTATGGCTACACCTTC. Its translation is CASSLGDGSYGYTF.